The rows below give T cell receptor beta chains drawn from one sample of a study of monozygotic twins with inflammatory bowel disease. TCRdb reanalyzed the 5' RACE reads and collapses them to one entry per CDR3 protein, without DNA. The record lists fewer than 350,000 distinct CDR3 sequences, of which the ten most abundant hold 2% to 2.5%. Source material: blood. The source of these receptors is a human donor with ulcerative colitis or Crohn's disease, or a healthy co-twin of an affected twin (not recorded which). Both conserved end residues are part of each CDR3.

J gene,V gene,CDR3 length,CDR3 protein
TRBJ2-3,TRBV20-1,12,CSARDRADTQYF
TRBJ1-2,TRBV15,13,CATSRGGLYGYTF
TRBJ2-1,TRBV19,12,CASTTGGHEQFF
TRBJ2-7,TRBV5-1,13,CASSFGGEGEQYF
TRBJ1-6,TRBV7-2,15,CASSNRISYNSPLHF
TRBJ2-7,TRBV7-8,12,CASGLGPYEQYF
TRBJ2-7,TRBV5-1,16,CASSPGQGGTSDEQYF
TRBJ1-6,TRBV3-1,14,CASSQEGTNSPLHF
TRBJ2-7,TRBV27,15,CASWKDTRWSYEQYF
TRBJ1-1,TRBV20-1,12,CSAGGVGTEAFF
TRBJ2-3,TRBV5-4,13,CASSRVPGDTQYF
TRBJ2-2,TRBV27,16,CASSRGSGTNTGELFF
TRBJ2-2,TRBV9,15,CASSEQGGMTGELFF
TRBJ2-2,TRBV6-1,17,CASSGPSMAVGTGDLFF
TRBJ2-1,TRBV5-1,16,CASTRLLAGSLNEQFF
TRBJ1-1,TRBV6-5,17,CASSYGSNSRTNTEAFF
TRBJ1-2,TRBV12-3/TRBV12-4,13,CASSGPETYGYTF
TRBJ2-7,TRBV29-1,13,CSVVTTSSYEQYF
TRBJ2-1,TRBV12-3/TRBV12-4,16,CASSLLAGGPMNEQFF
TRBJ2-1,TRBV16,14,CASSQNRGGNEQFF
TRBJ2-7,TRBV6-5,13,CASSAVLIYEQYF
TRBJ2-7,TRBV18,15,CASSPPGLAEVEQYF
TRBJ1-4,TRBV4-3,17,CASSQDSRVAANEKLFF
TRBJ1-4,TRBV4-1,17,CASSQGSIQGSNEKLFF
TRBJ2-3,TRBV24-1,12,CATRGGTDTQYF
TRBJ2-3,TRBV10-3,13,CAIGRTDTDTQYF
TRBJ2-3,TRBV7-2,14,CASSLVRVGDTQYF
TRBJ2-3,TRBV20-1,17,CSARGGVAGERADTQYF
TRBJ2-1,TRBV7-3,14,CASSLGGSTNEQFF
TRBJ1-6,TRBV28,14,CASSPLTGNSPLHF
TRBJ2-2,TRBV5-1,16,CASSLGVTANTGELFF
TRBJ2-5,TRBV4-3,17,CASRKGEASGGAETQYF
TRBJ1-2,TRBV27,16,CASSIGRAAPGSGYTF
TRBJ2-5,TRBV4-1,14,CASSQAPHSVPIYF
TRBJ2-1,TRBV24-1,14,CATSDIRGYNEQFF
TRBJ1-5,TRBV5-1,15,CASSPGDVLNQPQHF
TRBJ2-1,TRBV18,12,CASSPFGREQFF
TRBJ2-7,TRBV28,15,CASSPRDRAYYEQYF
TRBJ2-7,TRBV20-1,14,CSTYVGTGGDEQYF
TRBJ2-1,TRBV29-1,14,CSVTLAGASNEQFF
TRBJ2-1,TRBV7-8,16,CASSLRGGRAANEQFF
TRBJ2-1,TRBV19,14,CASSILAGNNEQFF
TRBJ1-2,TRBV9,14,CASSEGPARDGYTF
TRBJ2-2,TRBV12-3/TRBV12-4,13,CASSTRTGGELFF
TRBJ1-5,TRBV12-3/TRBV12-4,13,CASSQRENQPQHF
TRBJ2-7,TRBV7-9,14,CASSFQTVPYEQYF
TRBJ2-5,TRBV5-1,14,CASSFTGGRETQYF
TRBJ2-2,TRBV23-1,16,CASSQGGLAPFRELFF
TRBJ1-1,TRBV12-3/TRBV12-4,14,CASHRDTKNTEAFF
TRBJ2-3,TRBV19,14,CASRRQGRTDTQYF
TRBJ2-7,TRBV5-1,13,CASTPGLSYEQYF
TRBJ1-5,TRBV11-2,14,CASSEQGGEQPQHF
TRBJ2-5,TRBV5-6,14,CASSLEKGAKTQYF
TRBJ2-1,TRBV5-1,15,CASSSDRTSYNEQFF
TRBJ2-2,TRBV10-3,15,CAISPTGRNTGELFF
TRBJ2-7,TRBV6-2/TRBV6-3,13,CASSYIDPGEQYF
TRBJ2-1,TRBV7-9,16,CASSPPTGTVYNEQFF